These 23 T cell receptor beta chains share one sample of origin, sequenced in a study of blood T cell repertoires in COVID-19. TCRdb's copy holds only in-frame clones and misses some; the assay was immunoSEQ multiplex PCR. The sample records over 250,000 clones, around nine tenths being singletons. Sequencing was performed on peripheral blood. Source of these receptors: a man aged 40-50 years who had recovered from COVID-19.

The count of this clone is one. The rearrangement uses TRBV12-3 or TRBV12-4 and TRBJ2-7; 8 nucleotides agree with TRBD1. The CDR3 totals 13 residues. J was trimmed by 2 bases and V by 3 bases; bases with no gene match: 0. The CDR3 region has the DNA TGTGCCAGCAGTTTGACAGGGGCCTACGAGCAGTACTTC. Translated: CASSLTGAYEQYF.

This chain links TRBV20-1 with TRBJ2-7; D uncertain. Germline CDR1 DFQATT, CDR2 SNEGSKA (reference sequence). V shed 5 bases and J shed 5 bases, with 10 bases lying between them. The CDR3 covers 11 residues. As DNA, the CDR3 is TGCAGTGCTCACCAGGCGAACGAGCAGTACTTC. This gives the protein CSAHQANEQYF.

The chain uses TRBV3-1 (or the pseudogene TRBV3-2) and TRBJ1-5, with D perhaps TRBD1 (6 bases). V lost 3 bases, J lost 5 bases, and 11 bases lay in between. Germline values: CDR1 LGHDT, CDR2 YNNKEL (reference sequence). This CDR3 is built from 14 residues. This CDR3 reads CASSHDRQDQPQHF. DNA for the CDR3: TGTGCCAGCAGCCACGACAGGCAGGATCAGCCCCAGCATTTT.

V is TRBV2 and J is TRBJ1-2, with TRBD1 identical over 7 bases. Germline lookup yields CDR1 SNHLY and CDR2 FYNNEI. V was pared by 0 bases and J by 8 bases, with 9 bases of the junction left unmatched. The CDR3 runs to 15 residues. As DNA, the CDR3 is TGTGCCAGCAGTGAAGCGGGGAACAGGGGATGGGGCTACACCTTC. This sequence encodes CASSEAGNRGWGYTF.

J is TRBJ2-2 and V is TRBV4-2; 10 bases line up with TRBD2. This CDR3 is 17 amino acids long. Germline values: CDR1 LGHNA, CDR2 YNFKEQ. J lost 3 bases, V lost 1 base, and 5 bases had no gene match. CDR3 coding DNA: TGTGCCAGCAGCCAAGGGGGGACTAGCGTATACACCGGGGAGCTGTTTTTT. It yields the protein CASSQGGTSVYTGELFF.

This chain uses TRBV11-2 with TRBJ2-1; 8 bases are shared with TRBD2. Germline CDR1 and CDR2: SGHAT and FQNNGV. V was pared by 2 bases and J by 9 bases, with 18 bases of the junction left unmatched. The CDR3 is 18 residues long. CDR3 DNA: TGTGCCAGCAGCTTAAGGGTGGTATCCAGCGGGAGTCTGGGTGAGCAGTTCTTC. Protein product: CASSLRVVSSGSLGEQFF.

This clone was observed a single time. The V gene is TRBV29-1, the J gene TRBJ2-7, with TRBD1 matching over 9 bases. Germline values: CDR1 SQVTM, CDR2 ANQGSEA. J was trimmed by 6 bases and V by 7 bases; bases with no gene match: 7. The CDR3 length is 12 residues. The CDR3 coding sequence is TGCAGCGGGGGACAGGGCACCCGCGAGCAGTACTTC. Translation gives CSGGQGTREQYF.

A few counts support this clone. The chain recombines TRBV6-5 with TRBJ1-2; D unclear. Trimming pared 6 bases from V and 0 bases from J, leaving 11 bases between. The CDR3 totals 14 residues. Germline V gene sequence: CDR1 MNHEY, CDR2 SVGAGI. The CDR3 region is CASSSRRTNYGYTF. The CDR3 DNA follows: TGTGCCAGCAGCTCGCGGAGGACTAACTATGGCTACACCTTC.

This chain links TRBV4-3 with TRBJ2-1; TRBD2 matches at 9 bases. With V trimmed by 0 bases and J by 9 bases, 12 bases remained unmatched. Per germline, CDR1 LGHNA and CDR2 YSLEER. This CDR3 contains 17 residues. DNA for the CDR3: TGCGCCAGCAGCCAAGATGAAGCGGGAGGTCCCTTGGGTGAGCAGTTCTTC. It is translated as CASSQDEAGGPLGEQFF.

This clone was seen a single time. The chain combines TRBV3-1 (or the pseudogene TRBV3-2) with TRBJ2-3; 13 positions agree with TRBD2. With V trimmed by 1 base and J by 0 bases, 4 bases remained unmatched. This CDR3 contains 18 residues. Germline V gives CDR1 LGHDT, CDR2 YNNKEL (reference sequence). The CDR3 protein is CASSQGLAGGPSTDTQYF. In nucleotides, the CDR3 is TGTGCCAGCAGCCAAGGACTAGCGGGGGGACCTAGCACAGATACGCAGTATTTT.

The chain joins TRBV5-1 to TRBJ1-4; tentatively, D is TRBD1 (6 bases). CDR3 length: 14 amino acids. Trimming cost V 0 bases and J 5 bases, with 8 bases left between them. Germline lookup yields CDR1 SGHRS and CDR2 YFSETQ. This CDR3 reads CASSLAGVNEKLFF. CDR3 coding DNA: TGCGCCAGCAGCTTGGCAGGGGTAAATGAAAAACTGTTTTTT. The full variable domain, its missing parts supplied by reference TRBV5-1 and TRBJ1-4, is KAGVTQTPRYLIKTRGQQVTLSCSPISGHRSVSWYQQTPGQGLQFLFEYFSETQRNKGNFPGRFSGRQFSNSRSEMNVSTLELGDSALYLCASSLAGVNEKLFFGSGTQLSVL.

The chain recombines TRBV2 with TRBJ1-6; D is perhaps TRBD1 (5 bases). The V gene's germline CDR1 is SNHLY and CDR2 FYNNEI. This CDR3 is 15 amino acids long. V gave up 2 bases and J gave up 7 bases, with 12 bases separating them. The CDR3 nucleotides read TGTGCCAGCAGTGAATATTGGGGCGCGAATTCACCCCTCCACTTT. As protein: CASSEYWGANSPLHF.

The genes are TRBV29-1 and TRBJ1-1; D is undetermined. With 0 bases removed from V and 7 bases from J, the gap between germline ends came to 9 bases. The germline CDR1 and CDR2 sequences are SQVTM and ANQGSEA. The CDR3 extends over 12 amino acids. For the CDR3, the DNA is TGCAGCGTTGAAGAGCCCCGGGGTGAAGCTTTCTTT. As protein: CSVEEPRGEAFF.

The rearrangement links TRBV9 to TRBJ2-4, with TRBD1 matching 9 bases. From germline, CDR1 is SGDLS and CDR2 YYNGEE. This CDR3 region has 14 residues. V shed 4 bases and J 7 bases; nucleotides not matched to a gene: 6. The CDR3, as DNA: TGTGCCAGCAGCTTGGCCGGGACAGGGAACATTCAGTACTTC. Amino acids: CASSLAGTGNIQYF.

V gene TRBV10-3 combines with J gene TRBJ2-7; 8 nucleotides match TRBD2. The germline V gene has CDR1 ENHRY and CDR2 SYGVKD. V trimming: 0 bases; J trimming: 4 bases; junction bases outside the gene matches: 8. CDR3 size: 16 residues. The CDR3 reads CAISESGSGSGYEQYF. The CDR3 DNA is TGTGCCATCAGTGAGTCGGGAAGCGGGAGTGGTTACGAGCAGTACTTC.

The gene calls are TRBV7-8 and TRBJ2-7, with no clear D. The CDR3 totals 13 residues. The ends were cut back, 3 bases at V and 1 base at J, with 7 bases in the middle. From germline, CDR1 is SGHVS and CDR2 FQNEAQ. CDR3 sequence reads: CASSFTGSYEQYF. The CDR3, as DNA: TGTGCCAGCAGCTTTACCGGGTCCTACGAGCAGTACTTC.

The rearrangement joins TRBV6-5 to TRBJ2-2; 11 bases fit TRBD1. The CDR3 consists of 15 residues. The J segment lost 6 bases and the V segment lost 7 bases, leaving 7 bases of the junction unmatched. CDR1 MNHEY and CDR2 SVGAGI come from the germline V gene. CDR3 residues: CASTPLGQGAGELFF. The CDR3 DNA sequence: TGTGCCAGCACCCCCCTGGGACAGGGGGCCGGGGAGCTGTTTTTT.

The rearrangement links TRBV25-1 to TRBJ1-3, with TRBD1 matching over 11 bases. The germline CDR1 and CDR2 sequences are MGHDK and SYGVNS. V shed 3 bases and J 0 bases; nucleotides not matched to a gene: 4. This CDR3 has 17 residues. The CDR3, as DNA: TGTGCCAGCAGTGACTCCGGGACAGGGGGCTCTGGAAACACCATATATTTT. It yields the protein CASSDSGTGGSGNTIYF. The full variable domain, rest sourced from reference TRBV25-1 and TRBJ1-3, is EADIYQTPRYLVIGTGKKITLECSQTMGHDKMYWYQQDPGMELHLIHYSYGVNSTEKGDLSSESTVSRIRTEHFPLTLESARPSHTSQYLCASSDSGTGGSGNTIYFGEGSWLTVV.

As regards this clone: Within the sample, other DNA sequences also encode this same CDR3. The gene calls are TRBV7-2 and TRBJ2-7; 10 positions agree with TRBD1. Looked up from germline, CDR1 is SGHTA and CDR2 is FQGNSA. The CDR3 has 15 amino acids. Losses at the gene ends were 0 bases for V and 3 bases for J; bases not matched to a gene: 2. The CDR3 sequence is CASSLAGTGVYEQYF. DNA for the CDR3: TGTGCCAGCAGCTTAGCCGGGACAGGGGTCTACGAGCAGTACTTC. Full variable domain (missing parts from reference TRBV7-2 and TRBJ2-7): GAGVSQSPSNKVTEKGKDVELRCDPISGHTALYWYRQSLGQGLEFLIYFQGNSAPDKSGLPSDRFSAERTGGSVSTLTIQRTQQEDSAVYLCASSLAGTGVYEQYFGPGTRLTVT.

V is TRBV29-1 and J is TRBJ2-7; tentatively, D is TRBD1 or TRBD2 (5 bases each). Germline CDR1 and CDR2: SQVTM and ANQGSEA. Trimming cost V 7 bases and J 7 bases, with 14 bases left between them. The CDR3 contains 11 residues. Here the CDR3 DNA reads TGCAGCGGGGGGACCCCGGGGGAGCAGTACTTC. As protein: CSGGTPGEQYF.

V and J are TRBV4-3 and TRBJ1-1, with 8 nucleotides matching TRBD1. CDR1 and CDR2 from the germline V gene are LGHNA and YSLEER. Losses at the gene ends were 1 base for V and 3 bases for J; bases not matched to a gene: 4. This CDR3 is 15 amino acids long. The CDR3 sequence is CASSQAPDRDTEAFF. As DNA, the CDR3 is TGCGCCAGCAGCCAAGCTCCGGACAGGGACACTGAAGCTTTCTTT.

The chain employs TRBV5-1 and TRBJ2-1; TRBD2 aligns across 9 bases. The CDR3 is made up of 15 amino acids. Germline V CDR1 and CDR2: SGHRS, YFSETQ. J was trimmed by 5 bases and V by 1 base; bases with no gene match: 4. The CDR3 region is CASSLLTSGNNEQFF. The CDR3 DNA follows: TGCGCCAGCAGCTTGCTGACTAGCGGTAACAATGAGCAGTTCTTC.

The chain carries TRBV5-1 and TRBJ2-3, with TRBD2 as a possible D gene (5 bases). Germline V gives CDR1 SGHRS, CDR2 YFSETQ. V dropped 0 bases and J dropped 0 bases, with 11 bases sitting between them. There are 16 residues in the CDR3. CDR3 DNA: TGCGCCAGCAGCTTGGGAGCGGTGATTAGCACAGATACGCAGTATTTT. It encodes CASSLGAVISTDTQYF.